This T cell receptor (beta chain) was sequenced for a study of blood T cells in healthy people across ages. Study at large: Template switching retrieved approximately one barcoded beta molecule for each two T cells. Points from the study as a whole: A roughly linear age-dependent decrease characterized TCR beta diversity per million T cells. Naive T cell percentage by flow cytometry tracked strongly with beta diversity.

About this clonotype itself: Its target is not known.

Germline CDR1 is SQVTM and CDR2 is ANQGSEA. This CDR3 contains 14 residues. The ends were cut back, 1 base at V and 2 bases at J, with 9 bases in the middle. Through a sample-barcoded 5' primer and a J-beta primer mix, a second PCR was run for roughly 6 to 11 cycles. TCRdb itself ran the 5' RACE reads through MiXCR, one entry per CDR3 protein. The sample shows approximately 780,000 distinct CDR3 sequences, more than 25% of them seen only once. This sample also appeared in a second study, on T cells of mothers and their children. From that paper: Reads recorded for TCR beta CDR3 numbered over 9 million per mother and some 3.3 million per child.

The chain is built from TRBV29-1 and TRBJ1-3; no clear D. This receptor was taken from a boy between 10 and 17 years old in good health. The sequenced sample consisted of blood. The CDR3 here is CSVEGREPGNTIYF. CDR3 in DNA: TGCAGCGTTGAAGGTCGGGAACCTGGAAACACCATATATTTT.